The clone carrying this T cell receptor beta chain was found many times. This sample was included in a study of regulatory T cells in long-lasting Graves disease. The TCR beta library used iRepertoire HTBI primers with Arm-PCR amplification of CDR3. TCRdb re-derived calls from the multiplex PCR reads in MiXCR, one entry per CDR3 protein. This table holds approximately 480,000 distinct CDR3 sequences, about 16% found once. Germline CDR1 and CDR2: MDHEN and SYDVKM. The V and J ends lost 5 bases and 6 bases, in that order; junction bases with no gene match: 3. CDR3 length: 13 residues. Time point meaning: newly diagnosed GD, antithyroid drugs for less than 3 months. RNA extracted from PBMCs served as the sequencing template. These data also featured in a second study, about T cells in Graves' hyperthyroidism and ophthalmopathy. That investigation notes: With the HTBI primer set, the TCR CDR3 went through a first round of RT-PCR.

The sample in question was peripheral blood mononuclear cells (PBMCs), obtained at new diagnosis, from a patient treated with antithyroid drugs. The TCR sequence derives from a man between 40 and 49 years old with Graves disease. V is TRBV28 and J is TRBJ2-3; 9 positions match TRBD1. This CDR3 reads CASSRQGEDTQYF. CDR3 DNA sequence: TGTGCCAGCAGTCGACAGGGGGAGGATACGCAGTATTTT.